This paragraph covers one T cell receptor beta chain sequence. The sample is drawn from a study of CD8 T cells in Susac syndrome. The authors reverse transcribed 0.5 to 1 ug RNA with random hexamers. MiXCR was run by TCRdb on the immunoSEQ multiplex PCR reads, yielding one entry per CDR3 protein. Of around 280,000 distinct CDR3 sequences in the sample, 90% to 95% were seen once. This CDR3 region has 16 residues. V was clipped by 0 bases and J by 4 bases; unmatched bases: 8. The germline V gene encodes CDR1 LNHDA and CDR2 SQIVND (reference sequence). The sequenced material came from CD4+ T cells from PBMCs. This receptor was taken from a human donor with multiple sclerosis. The chain links TRBV19 to TRBJ2-5; TRBD1 agrees at 7 bases. The CDR3 region has the DNA TGTGCCAGTAGTATAGATCGAGGCAGGGGGAGAGAGACCCAGTACTTC. Residues: CASSIDRGRGRETQYF.